The 17 T cell receptor beta chains listed next were all sequenced from one sample in a study of vaccination effects on CD4 cells after COVID-19. What these receptors recognize is not known. Assay: immunoSEQ multiplex PCR; the TCRdb copy retains only in-frame clones and omits some. Of tens of thousands of clones in the sample, roughly 81% were seen once. Antigen-specific CD4+ T cells were expanded (with viral peptide pools) by the ViraFEST assay ahead of sequencing. It was after 10 days of culture that CD4+ T cells were isolated. Participants got two doses of BNT162b2 or mRNA-1273 vaccine. The specimen was CD4+ T cells from PBMCs cultured with HCoV-229E spike peptides, collected after COVID-19 vaccination. These receptors were collected from a human donor who received a COVID-19 vaccine.

The chain uses TRBV6-5 and TRBJ2-1, with TRBD1 as a possible D gene (6 bases). Germline-derived CDR1 and CDR2 are MNHEY and SVGAGI. The CDR3 spans 16 residues. V was clipped by 0 bases and J by 2 bases, with 11 bases between them. In nucleotides, the CDR3 is TGTGCCAGCAGTTACTCGACAGGCCAGACCTACAATGAGCAGTTCTTC. This gives the protein CASSYSTGQTYNEQFF.

This chain joins TRBV9 and TRBJ2-4, with D unresolved. The CDR3 is 17 residues long. V gave up 0 bases and J gave up 1 base, with 14 bases separating them. The germline V gene has CDR1 SGDLS and CDR2 YYNGEE. CDR3 in DNA: TGTGCCAGCAGCGTAGATGTGGGGAAAAGGGCCAAAAACATTCAGTACTTC. This encodes CASSVDVGKRAKNIQYF.

This clone was seen only once. V is TRBV2 and J is TRBJ1-1; TRBD1 matches 10 bases. This CDR3 comprises 15 residues. CDR1 is SNHLY, CDR2 FYNNEI, per germline. The V gene end was trimmed by 4 bases and the J gene end by 1 base; junction bases not matched to a gene: 3. The CDR3 sequence is CASSGQGARNTEAFF. The CDR3 DNA follows: TGTGCCAGCAGTGGACAGGGGGCTCGGAACACTGAAGCTTTCTTT.

This chain links TRBV5-1 with TRBJ2-5, with D tentatively TRBD1 (5 bases). This CDR3 is built from 14 residues. With 4 bases removed from V and 5 bases from J, the gap between germline ends came to 15 bases. CDR1 and CDR2 (germline): SGHRS, YFSETQ. The CDR3: CASSPLGVAETQYF. DNA of the CDR3: TGCGCCAGCAGCCCTTTAGGGGTCGCGGAGACCCAGTACTTC.

V gene TRBV18 combines with J gene TRBJ2-3; D might be TRBD2 (6 bases). The ends were cut back, 2 bases at V and 7 bases at J, with 19 bases in the middle. Germline CDR1 and CDR2: KGHSH and LQKENI. The CDR3 is 16 residues long. The DNA of the CDR3 is TGTGCCAGCTCACCAACCGGGACCAACCGGGACTATACGCAGTATTTT. Amino acid sequence: CASSPTGTNRDYTQYF.

This CDR3 is CASSLDRGYSNQPQHF. Here the CDR3 DNA reads TGTGCCAGCTCCCTGGACAGGGGGTATAGCAATCAGCCCCAGCATTTT. The gene calls are TRBV18 and TRBJ1-5; 10 positions agree with TRBD1. CDR1 and CDR2 (germline): KGHSH, LQKENI. Trimming cost V 6 bases and J 0 bases; bases outside gene matches: 5. The CDR3 is 16 residues long. Complete variable domain (other parts from reference TRBV18 and TRBJ1-5): NAGVMQNPRHLVRRRGQEARLRCSPMKGHSHVYWYRQLPEEGLKFMVYLQKENIIDESGMPKERFSAEFPKEGPSILRIQQVVRGDSAAYFCASSLDRGYSNQPQHFGDGTRLSIL.

The sample holds a few counts of this clone. V is TRBV13 and J is TRBJ1-2, with 9 bases aligning to TRBD1. The CDR3 runs to 15 residues. Trimming cost V 4 bases and J 4 bases; bases outside gene matches: 7. Germline V CDR1 and CDR2: PRHDT, FYEKMQ (reference sequence). The CDR3 here is CASSSNYRGLYGYTF. For the CDR3, the DNA is TGTGCCAGCAGCTCCAACTACAGGGGGCTCTATGGCTACACCTTC.

V gene TRBV5-6 combines with J gene TRBJ1-3; tentatively, D is TRBD1 (6 bases). In germline, CDR1 is SGHDT, CDR2 YYEEEE. The CDR3 extends over 15 amino acids. The V end lost 2 bases, the J end lost 0 bases, and 9 bases lay between the germline ends. In nucleotides, the CDR3 is TGTGCCAGCAGCTTTAGGGACATCTCTGGAAACACCATATATTTT. Protein sequence: CASSFRDISGNTIYF. The whole variable domain, remainder taken from reference TRBV5-6 and TRBJ1-3, is DAGVTQSPTHLIKTRGQQVTLRCSPKSGHDTVSWYQQALGQGPQFIFQYYEEEERQRGNFPDRFSGHQFPNYSSELNVNALLLGDSALYLCASSFRDISGNTIYFGEGSWLTVV.

The V call is TRBV7-8, the J call TRBJ2-7; TRBD2 matches at 9 bases. V gave up 4 bases and J gave up 0 bases; unmatched junction bases: 7. The germline gives CDR1 SGHVS, CDR2 FQNEAQ. The CDR3 is made up of 16 amino acids. The CDR3, as DNA: TGTGCCAGCAGCTCTGGTCTAGCGGGGAACTCCTACGAGCAGTACGTC. Translation: CASSSGLAGNSYEQYV.

Only a few counts were recorded for this clone. In DNA, the CDR3 is TGTGCCAGCTCACCATCGACAGGGCGATCCTACGAGCAGTACGTC. The encoded protein is CASSPSTGRSYEQYV. This sequence joins TRBV18 and TRBJ2-7; 7 bases are shared with TRBD1. The CDR3 extends over 15 amino acids. With 2 bases clipped from V and 1 base from J, the junction kept 5 bases outside the gene matches. Germline CDR1 is KGHSH and CDR2 is LQKENI.

This clone was seen only once. The rearrangement joins TRBV5-4 to TRBJ1-2, with a possible D match to TRBD1 (6 bases). The CDR3 is 12 residues long. Germline V CDR1 and CDR2: SGHNT, YYREEE (reference sequence). V was clipped by 3 bases and J by 9 bases, with 12 bases between them. CDR3 in amino acids: CASSSPWDSYTF. The CDR3 DNA reads as TGTGCCAGCAGCTCCCCCTGGGACAGCTACACCTTC.

This chain connects TRBV6-1 to TRBJ1-3; D gene unclear. There are 15 residues in the CDR3. The germline CDR1 and CDR2 sequences are MNHNS and SASEGT. Trimming removed 2 bases from V and 2 bases from J, with 10 bases in between. This chain's CDR3 is CASSENTAPGNTIYF. Written as DNA, the CDR3 is TGTGCCAGCAGTGAAAATACGGCCCCTGGAAACACCATATATTTT.

The chain links TRBV5-1 to TRBJ1-2, with TRBD1 identical over 7 bases. This CDR3 is 14 amino acids long. Germline V gene sequence: CDR1 SGHRS, CDR2 YFSETQ. The V and J ends lost 3 bases and 8 bases, in that order; junction bases with no gene match: 10. The DNA for the CDR3 is TGCGCCAGCAGCTATTTAGAGGGGGCGCAGGGCTACACCTTC. Its protein is CASSYLEGAQGYTF.

V is TRBV5-1 and J is TRBJ1-1; weak D call: TRBD1 (5 bases). V was shortened by 2 bases and J by 3 bases, with 11 bases between the two germline ends. The CDR3 spans 14 residues. Per the germline V gene, CDR1 is SGHRS and CDR2 is YFSETQ. CDR3 DNA: TGCGCCAGCAGCTTCGGACTAGGGGACACTGAAGCTTTCTTT. Translation gives CASSFGLGDTEAFF.

This chain connects TRBV6-6 to TRBJ2-3; 7 positions agree with TRBD1. CDR3 size: 16 residues. The V and J ends lost 4 bases and 6 bases, in that order; junction bases with no gene match: 13. Germline V lookup: CDR1 MNHNY, CDR2 SVGAGI (reference sequence). Here the CDR3 DNA reads TGTGCCAGCAGTTCGAACAAACAGGGGAGATCGGATACGCAGTATTTT. Translating gives CASSSNKQGRSDTQYF.

The chain joins TRBV3-1 (or the pseudogene TRBV3-2) to TRBJ2-3, with D perhaps matching TRBD1 (6 bases). The V and J ends lost 4 bases and 4 bases respectively, with 18 bases between them. The CDR3 has 16 residues. The germline V gene has CDR1 LGHDT and CDR2 YNNKEL (reference sequence). The CDR3 DNA reads TGTGCCAGCAGCCCAAAGGACAGCGATCCCCCAGATACGCAGTATTTT. This translates into CASSPKDSDPPDTQYF.

This sequence joins TRBV7-2 and TRBJ1-1; D ambiguous. Trimming shortened V by 1 base and J by 8 bases, and 14 bases separated the two germline ends. Germline V gene sequence: CDR1 SGHTA, CDR2 FQGNSA. CDR3 length: 14 residues. The CDR3 loop is CASSLGWMTSEAFF. DNA of the CDR3: TGTGCCAGCAGCTTAGGATGGATGACAAGCGAAGCTTTCTTT.